The subject of this entry is one T cell receptor beta chain. No antigen is known for it. Other DNA sequences in this sample translate to the same CDR3. The CDR3 loop spans 13 amino acids. Germline V gene data show CDR1 as SGHDN and CDR2 as FVKESK. Between the trimmed V and J ends, which lost 0 bases and 9 bases, there was a span of 9 bases. The data were obtained in a study of cytotoxic CD8 clonotypes in ibrutinib-treated CLL. The overall study: Averaging across samples gave roughly 250,000 productive templates and roughly 90,000 productive rearrangements.

Overall study findings and caveats: Treatment left the uncommon public clonotypes either contracted or stable in frequency.

Using immunoSEQ multiplex PCR, the repertoire was profiled, and TCRdb retains in-frame clones only, with some absent. The table has 330,000 or so clones, roughly 70% seen once; the top ten hold under 8%. The sequence came from a human donor with chronic lymphocytic leukemia. The chain joins TRBV14 to TRBJ2-1; D is undetermined. Source: PBMCs, taken after 36 months of ibrutinib treatment. The CDR3 nucleotides read TGTGCCAGCAGCCAAGACCTTAGAGGTGAGCAGTTCTTC. Translated, it gives CASSQDLRGEQFF.